A selection of T cell receptor beta chains follows, all from one sample in a study of T-cell memory formation after mild COVID-19. MiXCR, applied by TCRdb to the 5' RACE reads, yields one record per CDR3 protein. The sample carries under 350,000 distinct CDR3 sequences, about 16% recorded once. The sequencing sample was made of PBMCs or a T cell subset sorted from them (not recorded which). Source of these receptors: a man aged 18 to 29 who had mild COVID-19 (a few samples of this study predate the infection). Cell type and time point are not known. Both conserved end residues are part of each CDR3.

CASSYQGGKYNEQFF	TRBV6-2/TRBV6-3	TRBJ2-1
CASSLGPSEGTQYF	TRBV7-7	TRBJ2-5
CASSYDAEAFF	TRBV2	TRBJ1-1
CASSVGQGGSQETQYF	TRBV5-1	TRBJ2-5
CASRNSGGADYNEQFF	TRBV7-6	TRBJ2-1
CASIAGGSRGYTF	TRBV12-3/TRBV12-4	TRBJ1-2
CASSQAGASLPQPQHF	TRBV4-2	TRBJ1-5
CASSELEGETQYF	TRBV2	TRBJ2-5
CASNYDILGKLFF	TRBV6-6	TRBJ1-4
CATGVGQDTDTQYF	TRBV24-1	TRBJ2-3
CASSPTVGTDTQYF	TRBV11-2	TRBJ2-3
CASSSAGQGYNEQFF	TRBV7-6	TRBJ2-1
CASSQAADYSNQPQHF	TRBV3-2	TRBJ1-5
CAISESSGQGLNTGELFF	TRBV10-3	TRBJ2-2
CASRLGGAGPQETQYF	TRBV5-1	TRBJ2-5
CSVGFEGALYEQYF	TRBV29-1	TRBJ2-7
CASSEGLVWETQYF	TRBV6-2/TRBV6-3	TRBJ2-5
CASSYSPDTEAFF	TRBV6-2/TRBV6-3	TRBJ1-1
CASSLGQGAFGNTIYF	TRBV5-1	TRBJ1-3
CASSPHMTGGDKQYF	TRBV7-6	TRBJ2-7
CASSQLAMGWDIQYF	TRBV4-3	TRBJ2-4
CASSQEPAGNYEQYF	TRBV4-1	TRBJ2-7
CASSIKGGPNTGELFF	TRBV11-2	TRBJ2-2